This TCR beta chain was documented in a study of identical twins. Notes on the study in general: Zero-insertion analyses might be partly confounded by invariant T cells like MAIT and iNKT.

This clonotype was picked up many times. Its target is unknown. A universal primer site was added by template switching, and unique molecular identifiers were carried by the cDNA. TCRdb redid the calling of the 5' RACE reads with MiXCR, one entry per CDR3 protein. The sample lists approximately 150,000 distinct CDR3 sequences; around 3.6% were seen once. Material: memory T cells sorted from blood. The clonotype was recovered from a man aged 18 to 35 in good health.

The CDR3, as DNA: TGCGCCAGCAGCCAAGGATCGGGCGGAGCCTACGAGCAGTACTTC. Its translation is CASSQGSGGAYEQYF. The chain uses TRBV4-3 and TRBJ2-7; D is unclear. The germline V gene has CDR1 LGHNA and CDR2 YSLEER. The V end was cut by 1 base, the J end by 2 bases, with 12 bases between. CDR3 size: 15 residues.